One and the same sample provided the 25 T cell receptor beta chains below, sequenced in a study of shared T cell receptors in the human thymus. Only in-frame clones appear in the TCRdb table, and some are missing; sequencing was by immunoSEQ multiplex PCR. The profile shows over 350,000 clones, 95% of them singletons. Input material: thymocytes. The receptors come from a human donor.

The chain uses TRBV2 and TRBJ2-2; TRBD1 matches 9 bases. Germline V gives CDR1 SNHLY, CDR2 FYNNEI. V shed 5 bases and J 4 bases; nucleotides not matched to a gene: 8. This CDR3 spans 16 amino acids. The CDR3 spells CASSKPQGAGTGELFF. The CDR3 DNA sequence: TGTGCCAGCAGTAAACCACAGGGGGCTGGCACCGGGGAGCTGTTTTTT.

This clone occurred once. The chain carries TRBV27 and TRBJ1-1; D gene ambiguous. V lost 6 bases to trimming and J lost 8 bases, with 19 bases between them. The V gene's germline CDR1 is MNHEY and CDR2 SMNVEV (reference sequence). The CDR3 consists of 14 residues. CDR3 in amino acids: CASSPSGAYNEAFF. As DNA, the CDR3 is TGTGCCAGCAGCCCCTCCGGCGCGTACAACGAAGCTTTCTTT.

The chain recombines TRBV29-1 with TRBJ2-7; D gene ambiguous. The CDR3 runs 12 residues. Germline loops: CDR1 SQVTM, CDR2 ANQGSEA. The V and J ends lost 4 bases and 1 base respectively, with 8 bases between them. CDR3 DNA: TGCAGCGTTGTGCGGCTGTCCTACGAGCAGTACTTC. Amino acids: CSVVRLSYEQYF.

The chain has TRBV5-1 and TRBJ2-7; D is undetermined. V gave up 0 bases and J gave up 3 bases, with 13 bases separating them. Germline lookup yields CDR1 SGHRS and CDR2 YFSETQ. The CDR3 consists of 15 residues. The CDR3: CASSLGSIPDYEQYF. CDR3 sequence (DNA): TGCGCCAGCAGCTTGGGGTCTATTCCAGACTACGAGCAGTACTTC.

The rearrangement joins TRBV9 to TRBJ2-7; D remains ambiguous. V dropped 4 bases and J dropped 0 bases, with 17 bases sitting between them. Germline CDR1 SGDLS, CDR2 YYNGEE. The CDR3 contains 16 residues. The CDR3 protein is CASSPRDADSSYEQYF. The CDR3 coding sequence is TGTGCCAGCAGCCCACGTGATGCGGATAGCTCCTACGAGCAGTACTTC.

The chain employs TRBV30 and TRBJ2-7; a weak D match, TRBD2 (5 bases). Germline CDR1 GTSNPN, CDR2 SVGIG (reference sequence). Deletions cut 4 bases from V and 7 bases from J, with 17 bases between. There are 13 residues in the CDR3. The CDR3 region has the DNA TGTGCCTGGACCCCGGGGTTTTGGGTTGAGCAGTACTTC. It specifies CAWTPGFWVEQYF.

In this sample, this clone turned up once. V usage is TRBV4-3 and J usage is TRBJ1-2; no firm D call. Per the germline V gene, CDR1 is LGHNA and CDR2 is YSLEER. Trimming took 0 bases from V and 4 from J, leaving 15 bases between them. The CDR3 spans 16 residues. CDR3 nucleotides: TGCGCCAGCAGCCAAGAGCGGATTTGGGTCGGCTATGGCTACACCTTC. This gives the protein CASSQERIWVGYGYTF.

The chain employs TRBV28 and TRBJ1-5; weak D call: TRBD1 (6 bases). The CDR3 runs to 13 residues. In germline, CDR1 is MDHEN, CDR2 SYDVKM. V was clipped by 4 bases and J by 8 bases, with 12 bases between them. This chain's CDR3 is CASSSGQQKPQHF. CDR3 sequence (DNA): TGTGCCAGCAGTTCCGGACAGCAGAAGCCCCAGCATTTT.

This clone has only one observation. The J gene is TRBJ2-5, the V gene TRBV30; TRBD2 might be the D (6 bases). Trimming removed 1 base from V and 4 bases from J, with 13 bases in between. The germline CDR1 and CDR2 sequences are GTSNPN and SVGIG (reference sequence). The CDR3 is made up of 14 amino acids. CDR3 DNA sequence: TGTGCCTGGAGTGGGTCCTGGGGGGTAGAGACCCAGTACTTC. Residues: CAWSGSWGVETQYF. The complete variable domain, with remaining parts taken from reference TRBV30 and TRBJ2-5, reads SQTIHQWPATLVQPVGSPLSLECTVEGTSNPNLYWYRQAAGRGLQLLFYSVGIGQISSEVPQNLSASRPQDRQFILSSKKLLLSDSGFYLCAWSGSWGVETQYFGPGTRLLVL.

J is TRBJ1-2 and V is TRBV20-1, with D uncertain. CDR1 is DFQATT, CDR2 SNEGSKA, per germline (reference sequence). This CDR3 has 10 residues. Deletions cut 6 bases from V and 3 bases from J, with 5 bases between. CDR3 nucleotides: TGCAGTGCCAAGTACTATGGCTACACCTTC. Amino acid sequence: CSAKYYGYTF.

This rearrangement joins TRBV4-1 to TRBJ1-2, with TRBD1 as a possible D gene (6 bases). V was shortened by 1 base and J by 8 bases, with 11 bases between the two germline ends. The CDR3 runs to 13 residues. Per germline, CDR1 MGHRA and CDR2 YSYEKL. CDR3 amino acids: CASSQAGGQGYTF. CDR3 nucleotide sequence: TGCGCCAGCAGCCAAGCCGGGGGCCAGGGCTACACCTTC.

The chain uses TRBV6-5 and TRBJ2-2; 13 nucleotides line up with TRBD2. Trimming removed 6 bases from V and 7 bases from J; junction bases left unmatched: 5. The CDR3 is 15 residues long. CDR1 and CDR2 from the germline V gene are MNHEY and SVGAGI. DNA for the CDR3: TGTGCCAGCAGCCGACTAGCGGGAGGAGTCGGGGAGCTGTTTTTT. Amino acid sequence: CASSRLAGGVGELFF.

The genes are TRBV6-1 and TRBJ2-3; D is unclear. Germline assignment: CDR1 MNHNS and CDR2 SASEGT. Trimming took 3 bases from V and 6 from J, leaving 16 bases between them. CDR3 length equals 15 residues. CDR3 DNA sequence: TGTGCCAGCAGTGACCTCCGCTTAGGATCGGATACGCAGTATTTT. Its protein product is CASSDLRLGSDTQYF.

The chain carries TRBV27 and TRBJ2-7; 10 nucleotides match TRBD2. CDR1 is MNHEY and CDR2 is SMNVEV in the germline V gene (reference sequence). The CDR3 has 15 residues. V shed 5 bases, J shed 6 bases, and the junction held 10 bases outside the gene matches. CDR3 bases: TGTGCCAGCAGTATTGGACTAGCGGAGATCAGCGAGCAGTACTTC. It yields the protein CASSIGLAEISEQYF.

This chain uses TRBV4-1 with TRBJ2-3; 10 bases are shared with TRBD1. Germline CDR1 MGHRA, CDR2 YSYEKL. Trimming cost V 3 bases and J 0 bases; bases outside gene matches: 3. This CDR3 spans 16 amino acids. The CDR3 reads CASSHRTGGSTDTQYF. In nucleotides, the CDR3 is TGCGCCAGCAGCCACCGGACAGGGGGTAGCACAGATACGCAGTATTTT.

V usage is TRBV28 and J usage is TRBJ1-2, with 11 bases that match TRBD1. V lost 6 bases and J lost 7; bases outside the gene matches: 13. Looked up from germline, CDR1 is MDHEN and CDR2 is SYDVKM. There are 16 residues in the CDR3. The CDR3 region has the DNA TGTGCCAGCAGCATAACTCCGGGACAGGGGGTGGGTGGCTACACCTTC. This sequence encodes CASSITPGQGVGGYTF.

The gene calls are TRBV4-2 and TRBJ1-1; D call uncertain. CDR1 is LGHNA, CDR2 YNFKEQ, per germline. Trimming cost V 1 base and J 10 bases, with 7 bases left between them. CDR3 size: 11 residues. The CDR3, as DNA: TGTGCCAGCAGCCAAGTCGGGCGAGCTTTCTTT. Translation gives CASSQVGRAFF.

This clone was found once. The chain links TRBV7-9 to TRBJ1-2, with D possibly being TRBD1 (6 bases). Germline lookup yields CDR1 SEHNR and CDR2 FQNEAQ (reference sequence). Trimming took off 1 base at V and 7 bases at J, with 16 bases between the two ends. This CDR3 spans 15 amino acids. This CDR3 reads CASSLVPGRGIGYTF. CDR3 in DNA: TGTGCCAGCAGCTTAGTTCCCGGCAGGGGAATTGGCTACACCTTC.

The chain couples TRBV28 to TRBJ1-1; 8 bases map to TRBD1. Germline CDR1 and CDR2: MDHEN and SYDVKM. V lost 4 bases to trimming and J lost 2 bases; unmatched junction nucleotides: 6. The CDR3 has 15 residues. The CDR3 loop reads CASSSRQGNNTEAFF. The CDR3 DNA sequence: TGTGCCAGCAGTTCTCGACAGGGGAATAACACTGAAGCTTTCTTT.

The V call is TRBV19, the J call TRBJ1-4; TRBD1 aligns across 10 bases. The V segment lost 4 bases and the J segment 3 bases; nucleotides outside the gene matches: 8. CDR1 is LNHDA and CDR2 is SQIVND in the germline V gene (reference sequence). The CDR3 totals 17 residues. The CDR3 is CASSNMTGGAANEKLFF. CDR3 nucleotides: TGTGCCAGTAGTAACATGACAGGGGGCGCAGCTAATGAAAAACTGTTTTTT.

V is TRBV7-8 and J is TRBJ1-5, with 7 nucleotides matching TRBD1. The J segment lost 0 bases and the V segment lost 0 bases, leaving 5 bases of the junction unmatched. Germline lookup yields CDR1 SGHVS and CDR2 FQNEAQ. CDR3 size: 17 residues. The CDR3: CASSLAPGTASNQPQHF. DNA of the CDR3: TGTGCCAGCAGCTTAGCTCCCGGGACAGCTAGCAATCAGCCCCAGCATTTT.

The chain has TRBV18 and TRBJ2-2; TRBD1 is a possible D gene (6 bases). Between the trimmed V and J ends, which lost 1 base and 5 bases, there was a span of 20 bases. Germline loops: CDR1 KGHSH, CDR2 LQKENI. This CDR3 comprises 18 residues. As DNA, the CDR3 is TGTGCCAGCTCACCACTTTTAAGTCCGGGACAAGGTACCGGGGAGCTGTTTTTT. This codes for CASSPLLSPGQGTGELFF.

This clone was detected only once. Other DNA sequences in this specimen translate into the identical CDR3. The chain employs TRBV5-1 and TRBJ2-3, with D possibly TRBD2 on 6 matching bases. This CDR3 spans 12 amino acids. Trimming took 4 bases from V and 5 from J, leaving 8 bases between them. The germline CDR1 and CDR2 sequences are SGHRS and YFSETQ. Here the CDR3 DNA reads TGCGCCAGCAGCCTCGGGGGAGATACGCAGTATTTT. This codes for CASSLGGDTQYF.

The chain carries TRBV6-5 and TRBJ1-2; TRBD1 agrees at 7 bases. CDR1 MNHEY and CDR2 SVGAGI come from the germline V gene. The V and J ends lost 4 bases and 6 bases, in that order; junction bases with no gene match: 14. This CDR3 comprises 16 residues. The CDR3 region is CASSSEPRDRENGYTF. The CDR3 DNA reads TGTGCCAGCAGTTCCGAACCCCGAGACAGGGAAAATGGCTACACCTTC.

The chain uses TRBV25-1 and TRBJ2-7; 9 positions agree with TRBD1. CDR1 and CDR2 (germline): MGHDK, SYGVNS. The CDR3 extends over 14 amino acids. V lost 11 bases and J lost 3; bases outside the gene matches: 11. The CDR3 DNA follows: TGTGCCTCTAAACAGGACAGGGGTTACTACGAGCAGTACTTC. Residues: CASKQDRGYYEQYF.